The clone carrying this TCR beta chain was seen ten or more times. Multiplex PCR employing 32 V and 13 J primers generated amplicons of the TCR beta CDR3. TCRdb re-called the multiplex PCR reads with MiXCR, one entry per CDR3 protein. The sample includes 20,000 to 25,000 distinct CDR3 sequences, 25% to 30% seen only once; the top ten take around 3.8%. Per the germline V gene, CDR1 is GTSNPN and CDR2 is SVGIG (reference sequence). The CDR3 spans 13 residues. The V end lost 3 bases, the J end lost 3 bases, and 11 bases lay between the germline ends. This entry comes from a study of immune heterogeneity within non-small cell lung tumors. The authors used about 540 ng of bulk tumor genomic DNA per sample as template. Surgeons took several biopsies per primary tumor, spaced far apart, during surgery. With untreated, newly diagnosed non-small cell lung cancer, the patients went on to undergo curative surgery. The donors had newly diagnosed non-small cell lung cancer and underwent surgery intended to cure it.

This chain links TRBV30 with TRBJ2-5, with D perhaps matching TRBD2 (6 bases). The clonotype comes from a man between 40 and 49 years old with non-small cell lung cancer. Sequencing used lung tumor tissue. The DNA for the CDR3 is TGTGCCTGGAGGATTTGGGGGGAAGAGACCCAGTACTTC. Translated: CAWRIWGEETQYF. The entire variable domain, with the rest obtained from reference TRBV30 and TRBJ2-5, is as follows: SQTIHQWPATLVQPVGSPLSLECTVEGTSNPNLYWYRQAAGRGLQLLFYSVGIGQISSEVPQNLSASRPQDRQFILSSKKLLLSDSGFYLCAWRIWGEETQYFGPGTRLLVL.